A selection of T cell receptor beta chains follows, all from one sample in a study of shared clonotypes between healthy human individuals. Clones were read by immunoSEQ multiplex PCR, and TCRdb kept only the in-frame ones, dropping some. The repertoire holds about 1 million clones, around 76% seen once, with roughly 1.4% in the top ten. Sample: memory CD4+ T cells sorted from blood. All receptors derive from a man younger than 35 in good health. Each CDR3 is given with its conserved first and last residue. D genes are given only for firm matches. Clone size is shown for a subset of rows, as once, few, many or a class of expanded clone.

.,TRBV6-5,TRBJ1-1,.,CASFEEGTTEAFF,TGTGCCAGCTTCGAGGAGGGGACCACTGAAGCTTTCTTT
.,TRBV9,TRBJ2-5,.,CASSPLGGEKETQYF,TGTGCCAGCAGCCCCCTAGGCGGGGAGAAAGAGACCCAGTACTTC
many,TRBV28,TRBJ2-5,TRBD2,CASSLTSGGRETQYF,TGTGCCAGCAGTCTCACTAGCGGGGGGCGGGAGACCCAGTACTTC
once,TRBV10-3,TRBJ1-4,TRBD1,CAISEGGTGGEKLFF,TGTGCCATCAGTGAAGGTGGGACAGGGGGTGAAAAACTGTTTTTT
few,TRBV7-9,TRBJ2-5,TRBD2,CASSFSSGISQETQYF,TGTGCCAGCAGCTTTTCTAGCGGCATCTCACAAGAGACCCAGTACTTC
once,TRBV10-2,TRBJ1-4,.,CASSEGVQFSNEKLFF,TGCGCCAGCAGTGAGGGGGTACAGTTTTCTAATGAAAAACTGTTTTTT
.,TRBV5-1,TRBJ1-4,.,CASSLTPTNEKLFF,TGCGCCAGCAGCCTTACACCAACTAATGAAAAACTGTTTTTT
.,TRBV21-1,TRBJ2-1,.,CASSRGGNTAYNEQFF,TGTGCCAGCAGCAGGGGGGGCAACACAGCATACAATGAGCAGTTCTTC
.,TRBV5-4,TRBJ1-6,TRBD1,CASSAPGGGDSPLHF,TGTGCCAGCAGCGCCCCAGGGGGAGGAGATTCACCCCTCCACTTT
.,TRBV5-1,TRBJ2-1,.,CASTPDGSYNEQFF,TGCGCCAGCACCCCAGATGGCTCCTACAATGAGCAGTTCTTC
.,TRBV27,TRBJ2-7,.,CASRPANTYEQYF,TGTGCCAGCAGACCTGCTAACACCTACGAGCAGTACTTC
.,TRBV5-1,TRBJ2-1,TRBD2,CASSLATASGNRPRDNEQFF,TGCGCCAGCAGCTTGGCCACGGCTAGCGGGAACCGGCCTCGGGACAATGAGCAGTTCTTC
once,TRBV29-1,TRBJ1-3,.,CSVEDYNTRGSGNTIYF,TGCAGCGTTGAAGATTATAACACGAGGGGGTCTGGAAACACCATATATTTT
.,TRBV6-5,TRBJ1-4,.,CASSLKGDKLFF,TGTGCCAGCAGCCTAAAGGGGGACAAACTGTTTTTT
.,TRBV5-4,TRBJ1-2,.,CASSAGGRLYGYTF,TGTGCCAGCAGCGCCGGAGGGAGGCTCTATGGCTACACCTTC
few,TRBV19,TRBJ1-5,.,CASRGDGSNQPQHF,TGTGCCAGTAGGGGGGACGGTAGCAATCAGCCCCAGCATTTT
.,TRBV10-2,TRBJ1-2,.,CASTRGNYGYTF,TGCGCCAGCACCCGGGGTAACTATGGCTACACCTTC
.,TRBV5-8,TRBJ2-2,TRBD1,CASSLRTGVFVNGELFF,TGTGCCAGCAGCCTAAGGACAGGGGTGTTTGTTAACGGGGAGCTGTTTTTT
.,TRBV11-3,TRBJ2-1,TRBD2,CASSLAGGQGEQFF,TGTGCCAGCAGCTTGGCGGGGGGGCAGGGTGAGCAGTTCTTC
few,TRBV5-1,TRBJ2-1,.,CASSTPRDTSGGQFF,TGCGCCAGCAGCACACCGCGAGATACCAGTGGGGGGCAGTTCTTC
.,TRBV4-1,TRBJ1-6,TRBD1,CASSLQPGQGVSPLHF,TGCGCCAGCAGCCTCCAGCCGGGACAGGGAGTTTCACCCCTCCACTTT
.,TRBV28,TRBJ2-7,.,CASTQQGYTYEQYF,TGTGCCAGCACCCAACAGGGTTACACCTACGAGCAGTACTTC
.,TRBV6-5,TRBJ2-3,TRBD2,CASTTSGTDTQYF,TGTGCCAGCACTACTAGCGGCACAGATACGCAGTATTTT
.,TRBV5-6,TRBJ1-1,.,CASSLSRGFTEAFF,TGTGCCAGCAGCTTGTCAAGGGGGTTCACTGAAGCTTTCTTT
once,TRBV10-3,TRBJ2-7,.,CAISESVEQYF,TGTGCCATCAGTGAGTCGGTCGAGCAGTACTTC
.,TRBV5-1,TRBJ2-3,.,CASTQTRSDTQYF,TGCGCCAGCACCCAGACTAGGTCGGATACGCAGTATTTT
.,TRBV5-1,TRBJ2-3,TRBD1,CASSLYRGRGTDTQYF,TGCGCCAGCAGCTTGTACAGGGGGCGCGGCACAGATACGCAGTATTTT
.,TRBV10-3,TRBJ1-2,.,CAISVNRDNYGYTF,TGTGCCATCAGTGTAAATCGGGATAACTATGGCTACACCTTC
.,TRBV19,TRBJ2-7,TRBD2,CASRKTHLAGSSYEQYF,TGTGCCAGTAGGAAGACCCATCTAGCGGGGTCCTCCTACGAGCAGTACTTC
once,TRBV11-2,TRBJ1-3,.,CASSLDRLVGNTIYF,TGTGCCAGCAGCTTAGATCGTTTGGTCGGAAACACCATATATTTT
.,TRBV30,TRBJ2-7,.,CAWSVRGAEQYF,TGTGCCTGGAGTGTAAGGGGAGCGGAGCAGTACTTC
.,TRBV30,TRBJ1-4,.,CAHSQGLNEKLFF,TGTGCCCACTCACAGGGACTTAATGAAAAACTGTTTTTT
.,TRBV6-5,TRBJ1-1,.,CASTNGRNTEAFF,TGTGCCAGCACTAATGGTAGGAACACTGAAGCTTTCTTT
.,TRBV28,TRBJ1-3,.,CASSFSSRSGNTIYF,TGTGCCAGCAGTTTTTCCAGTAGGTCAGGAAACACCATATATTTT
many,TRBV9,TRBJ2-5,.,CASSVSLASQETQYF,TGTGCCAGCAGCGTATCTCTAGCCTCACAAGAGACCCAGTACTTC
.,TRBV19,TRBJ1-5,.,CASSAAGLQPQHF,TGTGCCAGTAGTGCAGCGGGCCTTCAGCCCCAGCATTTT
.,TRBV10-3,TRBJ2-1,.,CAISDGTTNEQFF,TGTGCCATCAGTGACGGGACAACTAATGAGCAGTTCTTC
.,TRBV11-2,TRBJ2-3,.,CASSLDSPKGDTQYF,TGTGCCAGCAGCTTGGACAGTCCAAAGGGGGATACGCAGTATTTT
once,TRBV19,TRBJ1-1,.,CASSMGPLGEAFF,TGTGCCAGTAGTATGGGACCCTTGGGTGAAGCTTTCTTT
.,TRBV5-4,TRBJ2-7,TRBD2,CASSLKDRAGVYEQYF,TGTGCCAGCAGCTTGAAAGATCGAGCGGGGGTCTACGAGCAGTACTTC
.,TRBV30,TRBJ2-3,.,CAWKSRDTQYF,TGTGCCTGGAAAAGCCGAGATACGCAGTATTTT